The 4 T cell receptor beta chains listed next were all sequenced from one sample in a study of early T cells in non-severe SARS-CoV-2 infection. TCRdb itself ran the 5' RACE reads through MiXCR, one entry per CDR3 protein. The table records 20,000 to 25,000 distinct CDR3 sequences, about 4% of them present only once. Sequenced material: whole blood. Every receptor here comes from an adult who was a healthcare worker with PCR-confirmed SARS-CoV-2 infection or an uninfected control (not recorded which).

The chain employs TRBV29-1 and TRBJ1-2, with D unresolved. The V gene lost 7 bases and the J gene lost 3 bases, with 9 bases spanning the gap. Looked up from germline, CDR1 is SQVTM and CDR2 is ANQGSEA. There are 11 residues in the CDR3. For the CDR3, the DNA is TGCAGCGGAGGGATGGACTATGGCTACACCTTC. Translation: CSGGMDYGYTF.

This clonotype was picked up many times. The V gene is TRBV30, the J gene TRBJ2-3; 10 bases fit TRBD2. V shed 2 bases, J shed 2 bases, and the junction held 7 bases outside the gene matches. CDR3 size: 16 residues. The germline V gene has CDR1 GTSNPN and CDR2 SVGIG (reference sequence). DNA for the CDR3: TGTGCCTGGAGTTCCCTTAGCGGGGGGTTCACAGATACGCAGTATTTT. Translating it yields CAWSSLSGGFTDTQYF.

Many counts were recorded for this clonotype. J is TRBJ2-5 and V is TRBV7-2; the D gene is possibly TRBD2 (5 bases). CDR3 length: 13 amino acids. The V gene's germline CDR1 is SGHTA and CDR2 FQGNSA. The V end lost 5 bases, the J end lost 9 bases, and 16 bases lay between the germline ends. The CDR3 reads CASSPSPSGAQYF. DNA of the CDR3: TGTGCCAGCAGCCCCAGCCCCAGCGGTGCCCAGTACTTC.

This clonotype was seen more than once but under ten times. This chain uses TRBV7-2 with TRBJ2-1; D remains unclear. The CDR3 extends over 12 amino acids. Trimming took off 2 bases at V and 6 bases at J, with 5 bases between the two ends. Germline CDR1 and CDR2: SGHTA and FQGNSA. The CDR3 loop reads CASSLKGNEQFF. The CDR3 DNA reads as TGTGCCAGCAGCTTAAAGGGCAATGAGCAGTTCTTC.